This T cell receptor beta chain was captured by sequencing in a study of T cell changes during pregnancy in multiple sclerosis. Assay used: immunoSEQ multiplex PCR; TCRdb lists only in-frame clones, some missing. The data contain 35,000 to 50,000 clones, about 91% of them seen just once; the ten biggest clones take up approximately 2%. CDR1 is MNHEY and CDR2 is SMNVEV in the germline V gene (reference sequence). The CDR3 is made up of 16 amino acids. Trimming took 5 bases from V and 8 from J, leaving 24 bases between them. The sequencing here drew on CD4+ T cells from peripheral blood mononuclear cells, taken after pregnancy. The chain employs TRBV27 and TRBJ1-2, with D unclear. The TCR originated in a female donor in good health, enrolled as a control in a pregnancy study. This CDR3 reads CASSLMAQGGLEGYTF. DNA of the CDR3: TGTGCCAGCAGTCTAATGGCCCAAGGAGGTCTTGAAGGCTACACCTTC.